This T cell receptor beta chain was sequenced during a study of blood T cell repertoires in COVID-19 (dated by TCRdb to about 2020). For the wider study: Collaborator samples came from the United States, Italy and Spain and covered acute and convalescent phases of COVID-19. The prospective study material was composed of cDNA or gDNA derived from T cells, B-cell-depleted T cells, or PBMCs. Deeply sampled blood TCRbeta repertoires from subjects exposed to, actively infected with, or recovered from COVID-19 were included in the dataset. A freely available public database, intended as a resource for researchers studying the immune response to SARS-CoV-2, is where the repertoires were released. Samples were obtained from the ongoing ImmuneRACE study (first 160 participants) and from about 1,300 subjects provided by 6 global collaborators. The sample metadata nearly always contained a de-identified subject ID, COVID-19 status, age in years and sex. Where available, HLA class I and class II types were obtained from metadata supplied by the sample provider rather than from assay-based typing.

As to this clone: Its antigen is currently not known. Nothing much larger sits one base from this clone, and base qualities are not available.

The germline V gene supplies CDR1 MNHEY and CDR2 SVGAGI. Including the terminal cysteine and phenylalanine, the CDR3 comprises 16 residues. The kept DNA is CDR3 alone, 48 bases in frame from the first base. V is reduced by 0 bases and J by 8 bases, leaving a spacing of 19 bases between them. The immunoSEQ Assay, a bias-controlled multiplex PCR, was used to amplify TCRbeta CDR3 regions from genomic DNA. Per the source publication's procedure: The number of nucleated cells in each sample was estimated by amplification of reference gene primers within the assay. To quantify the absolute abundance of each unique TCRbeta CDR3 rearrangement, sequence reads were collapsed and filtered. For each sample, productive Simpson clonality was calculated as the square root of Simpson's diversity index over productive rearrangements. TCRdb provides this immuneACCESS table in a form limited to in-frame rearrangements. Some clones are lacking; in checked studies, under half of them reflect an unresolved V gene, and why the rest are absent is not known. That table gives V, J and clone size, and the DNA gave D and trimming. The sample table records some 350,000 clones; roughly 90% of these occur just once. The ten largest clones take up 3% of the sample.

Results the study describes overall, beyond this receptor: The quantity of clinical and demographic metadata differed by source and by participant and was supplied without curation.

In Seattle, one collaborating source enrolled patients while the infection was active and tracked those patients longitudinally over the course of disease. Whole blood was collected in K2EDTA tubes by collaborating institutions according to the institutions' own protocols. For TCRbeta analysis, collaborators shipped samples in one of three forms: frozen whole blood, isolated PBMCs, or DNA extracted from either of those sample types. The chain was built from TRBV6-5 and TRBJ1-2; a tentative D call is TRBD1 (6 bases match). The sequence was obtained from a woman younger than 45 with COVID-19, enrolled during active disease. Sample: peripheral blood. Read as DNA, the sequence is TGTGCCAGCAGTTACTCACGGACAGCGGAAGGAGAGGGCTACACCTTC. Translated, this is CASSYSRTAEGEGYTF.